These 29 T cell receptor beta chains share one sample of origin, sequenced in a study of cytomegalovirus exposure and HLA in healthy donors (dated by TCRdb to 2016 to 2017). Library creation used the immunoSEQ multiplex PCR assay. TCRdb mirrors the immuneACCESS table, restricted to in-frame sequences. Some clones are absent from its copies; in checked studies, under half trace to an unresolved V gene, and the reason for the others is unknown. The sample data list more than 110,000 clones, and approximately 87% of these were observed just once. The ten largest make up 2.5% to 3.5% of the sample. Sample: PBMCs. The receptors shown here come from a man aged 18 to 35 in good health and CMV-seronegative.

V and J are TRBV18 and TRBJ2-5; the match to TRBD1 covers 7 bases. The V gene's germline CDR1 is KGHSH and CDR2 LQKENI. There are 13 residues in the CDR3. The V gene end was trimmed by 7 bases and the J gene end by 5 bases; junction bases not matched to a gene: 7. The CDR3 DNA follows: TGTGCCAGCTTGTGGACAGGCCAGGAGACCCAGTACTTC. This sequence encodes CASLWTGQETQYF.

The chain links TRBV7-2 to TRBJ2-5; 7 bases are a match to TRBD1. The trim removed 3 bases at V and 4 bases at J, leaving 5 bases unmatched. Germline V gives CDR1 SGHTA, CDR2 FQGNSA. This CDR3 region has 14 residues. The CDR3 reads CASSFPYRGETQYF. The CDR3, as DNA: TGTGCCAGCAGCTTCCCTTACAGGGGAGAGACCCAGTACTTC.

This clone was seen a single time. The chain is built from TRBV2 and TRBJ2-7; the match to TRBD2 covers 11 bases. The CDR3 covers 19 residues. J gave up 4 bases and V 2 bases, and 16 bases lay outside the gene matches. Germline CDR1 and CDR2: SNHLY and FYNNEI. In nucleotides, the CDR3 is TGTGCCAGCAGTGAACCCCAACTAGCGGGGGCGTGGAATGGATACGAGCAGTACTTC. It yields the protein CASSEPQLAGAWNGYEQYF.

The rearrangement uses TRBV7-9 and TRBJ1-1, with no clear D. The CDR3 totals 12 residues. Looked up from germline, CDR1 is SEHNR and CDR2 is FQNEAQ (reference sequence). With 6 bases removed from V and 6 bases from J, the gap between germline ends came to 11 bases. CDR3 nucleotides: TGTGCCAGCAGACGTCAGGTCCCTGAAGCTTTCTTT. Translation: CASRRQVPEAFF.

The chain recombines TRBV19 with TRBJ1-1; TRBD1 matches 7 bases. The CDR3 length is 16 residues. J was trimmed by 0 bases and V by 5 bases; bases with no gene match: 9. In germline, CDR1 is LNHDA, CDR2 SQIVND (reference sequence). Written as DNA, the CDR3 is TGTGCCAGTAGTGACAGGGTCCGGGTGTTGAACACTGAAGCTTTCTTT. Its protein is CASSDRVRVLNTEAFF. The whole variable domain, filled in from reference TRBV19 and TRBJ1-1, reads DGGITQSPKYLFRKEGQNVTLSCEQNLNHDAMYWYRQDPGQGLRLIYYSQIVNDFQKGDIAEGYSVSREKKESFPLTVTSAQKNPTAFYLCASSDRVRVLNTEAFFGQGTRLTVV.

CDR3 protein: CASSKATARTEAFF. The DNA of the CDR3 is TGTGCCAGCAGCAAAGCCACCGCGAGAACTGAAGCTTTCTTT. The J gene is TRBJ1-1, the V gene TRBV21-1. TRBV21-1 is tagged as a pseudogene. The CDR3 is 14 residues long.

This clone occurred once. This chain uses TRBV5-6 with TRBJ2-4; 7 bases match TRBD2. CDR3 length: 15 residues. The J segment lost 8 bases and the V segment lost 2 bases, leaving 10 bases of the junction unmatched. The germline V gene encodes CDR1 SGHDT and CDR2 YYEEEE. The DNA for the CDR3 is TGTGCCAGCAGCTTCTTAGGGGCGGGGGAAGACATTCAGTACTTC. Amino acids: CASSFLGAGEDIQYF.

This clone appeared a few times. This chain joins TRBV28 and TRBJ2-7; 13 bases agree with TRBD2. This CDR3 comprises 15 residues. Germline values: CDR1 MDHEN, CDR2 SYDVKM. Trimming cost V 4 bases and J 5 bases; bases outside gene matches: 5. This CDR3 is CASSWGLAGTDEQYF. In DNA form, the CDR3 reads TGTGCCAGCAGTTGGGGACTAGCGGGAACAGACGAGCAGTACTTC.

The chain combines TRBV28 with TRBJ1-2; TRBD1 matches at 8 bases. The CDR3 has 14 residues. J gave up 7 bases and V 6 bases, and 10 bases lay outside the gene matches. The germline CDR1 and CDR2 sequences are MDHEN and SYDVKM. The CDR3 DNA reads TGTGCCAGCAGAGACCCCGACAGGGGACGTGGCTACACCTTC. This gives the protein CASRDPDRGRGYTF.

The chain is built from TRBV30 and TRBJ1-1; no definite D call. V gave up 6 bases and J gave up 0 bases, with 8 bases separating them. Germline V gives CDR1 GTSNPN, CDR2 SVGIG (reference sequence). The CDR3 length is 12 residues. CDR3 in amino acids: CACVQVNTEAFF. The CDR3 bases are TGTGCCTGCGTTCAGGTGAACACTGAAGCTTTCTTT.

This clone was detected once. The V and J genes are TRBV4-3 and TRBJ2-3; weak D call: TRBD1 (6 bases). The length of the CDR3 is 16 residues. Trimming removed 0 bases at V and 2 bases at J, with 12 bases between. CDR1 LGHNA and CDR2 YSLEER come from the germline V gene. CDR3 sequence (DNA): TGCGCCAGCAGCCAAGATCCTAGGGGGTTCACAGATACGCAGTATTTT. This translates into CASSQDPRGFTDTQYF.

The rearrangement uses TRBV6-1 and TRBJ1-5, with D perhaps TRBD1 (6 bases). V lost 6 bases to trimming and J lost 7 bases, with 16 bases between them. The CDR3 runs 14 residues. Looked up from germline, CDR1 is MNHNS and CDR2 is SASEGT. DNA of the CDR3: TGTGCCAGCAGGCCCCAGGGGCGAGGACAGCCCCAGCATTTT. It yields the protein CASRPQGRGQPQHF.

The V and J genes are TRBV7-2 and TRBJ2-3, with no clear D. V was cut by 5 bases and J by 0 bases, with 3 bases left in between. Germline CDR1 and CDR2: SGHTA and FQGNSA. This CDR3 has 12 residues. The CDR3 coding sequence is TGTGCCAGCAGCACTAGCACAGATACGCAGTATTTT. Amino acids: CASSTSTDTQYF.

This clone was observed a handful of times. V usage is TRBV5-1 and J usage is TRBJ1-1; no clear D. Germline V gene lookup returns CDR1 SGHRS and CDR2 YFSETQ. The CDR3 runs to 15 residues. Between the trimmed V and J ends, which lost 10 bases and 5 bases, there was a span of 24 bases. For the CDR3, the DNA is TGCGCCTCCGCGGAGGAGGAGACCCCGATGACTGAAGCTTTCTTT. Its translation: CASAEEETPMTEAFF.

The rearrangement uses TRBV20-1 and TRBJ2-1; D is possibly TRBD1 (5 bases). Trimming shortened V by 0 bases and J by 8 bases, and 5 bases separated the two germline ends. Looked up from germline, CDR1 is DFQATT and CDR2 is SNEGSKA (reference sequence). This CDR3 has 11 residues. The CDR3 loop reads CSAREGHEQFF. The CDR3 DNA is TGCAGTGCTAGAGAGGGGCATGAGCAGTTCTTC.

CDR3 DNA: TGTGCCAGCAGCTTAGGGGGCCTAGCGGGAGTAGACGAGCAGTACTTC. Protein product: CASSLGGLAGVDEQYF. The gene calls are TRBV7-2 and TRBJ2-7; 10 bases map to TRBD2. After removal of 1 base from V and 5 bases from J, the junction contained 8 bases not matched to a gene. The CDR3 contains 16 residues. CDR1 is SGHTA, CDR2 FQGNSA, per germline. Supplemented by reference TRBV7-2 and TRBJ2-7, the full variable domain reads GAGVSQSPSNKVTEKGKDVELRCDPISGHTALYWYRQSLGQGLEFLIYFQGNSAPDKSGLPSDRFSAERTGGSVSTLTIQRTQQEDSAVYLCASSLGGLAGVDEQYFGPGTRLTVT.

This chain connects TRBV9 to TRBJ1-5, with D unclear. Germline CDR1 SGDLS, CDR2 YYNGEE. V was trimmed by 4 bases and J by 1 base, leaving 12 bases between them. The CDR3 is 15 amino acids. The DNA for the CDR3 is TGTGCCAGCAGCCTTACAGATGTCAGCAATCAGCCCCAGCATTTT. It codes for CASSLTDVSNQPQHF.

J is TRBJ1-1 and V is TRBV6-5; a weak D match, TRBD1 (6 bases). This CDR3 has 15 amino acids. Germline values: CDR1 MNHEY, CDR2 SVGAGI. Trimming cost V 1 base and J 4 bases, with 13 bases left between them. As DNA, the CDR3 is TGTGCCAGCAGTTACTTACAGGGCGGGGGCACTGAAGCTTTCTTT. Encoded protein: CASSYLQGGGTEAFF.

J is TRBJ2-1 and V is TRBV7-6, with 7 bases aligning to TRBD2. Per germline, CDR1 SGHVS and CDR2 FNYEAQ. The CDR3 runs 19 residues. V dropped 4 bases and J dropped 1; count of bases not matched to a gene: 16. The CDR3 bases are TGTGCCAGCAGCTCCACCAGGGCCCCACAGCGGGGATCCTACAATGAGCAGTTCTTC. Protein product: CASSSTRAPQRGSYNEQFF.

This chain's CDR3 is CASSYRTGAVEQYF. Here the CDR3 DNA reads TGTGCCAGCAGCTACCGGACAGGGGCGGTCGAGCAGTACTTC. The rearrangement uses TRBV11-1 and TRBJ2-7, with TRBD1 matching 9 bases. CDR3 length: 14 amino acids. The germline CDR1 and CDR2 sequences are SGHAT and FQDESV (reference sequence). The ends lost 4 bases at V and 6 bases at J; junction bases unmatched: 7. The full variable domain, completed using reference TRBV11-1 and TRBJ2-7, is EAEVAQSPRYKITEKSQAVAFWCDPISGHATLYWYRQILGQGPELLVQFQDESVVDDSQLPKDRFSAERLKGVDSTLKIQPAELGDSAMYLCASSYRTGAVEQYFGPGTRLTVT.

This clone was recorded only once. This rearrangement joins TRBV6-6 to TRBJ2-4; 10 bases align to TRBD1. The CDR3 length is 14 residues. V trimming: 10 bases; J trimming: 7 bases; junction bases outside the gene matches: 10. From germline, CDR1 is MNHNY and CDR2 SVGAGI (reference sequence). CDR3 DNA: TGTGCCACCCTGTGGGACAGGGGTGAGAACATTCAGTACTTC. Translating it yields CATLWDRGENIQYF.

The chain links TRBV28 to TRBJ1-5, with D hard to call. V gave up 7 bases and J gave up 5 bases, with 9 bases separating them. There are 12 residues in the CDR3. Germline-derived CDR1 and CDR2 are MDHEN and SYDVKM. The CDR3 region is CASITSHQPQHF. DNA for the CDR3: TGTGCCAGCATCACTTCCCATCAGCCCCAGCATTTT. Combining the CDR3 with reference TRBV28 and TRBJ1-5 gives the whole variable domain DVKVTQSSRYLVKRTGEKVFLECVQDMDHENMFWYRQDPGLGLRLIYFSYDVKMKEKGDIPEGYSVSREKKERFSLILESASTNQTSMYLCASITSHQPQHFGDGTRLSIL.

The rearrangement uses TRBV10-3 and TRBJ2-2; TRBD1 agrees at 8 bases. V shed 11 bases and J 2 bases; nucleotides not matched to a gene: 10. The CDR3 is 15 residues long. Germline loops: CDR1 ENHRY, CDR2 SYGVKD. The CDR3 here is CAARPTGGNTGELFF. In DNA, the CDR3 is TGTGCCGCGAGGCCCACAGGGGGAAACACCGGGGAGCTGTTTTTT.

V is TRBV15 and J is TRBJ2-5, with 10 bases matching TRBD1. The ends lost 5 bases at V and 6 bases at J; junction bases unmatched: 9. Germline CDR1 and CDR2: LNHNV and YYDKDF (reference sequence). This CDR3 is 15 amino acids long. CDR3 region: CATSRPGQGKKTQYF. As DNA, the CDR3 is TGTGCCACCAGCCGCCCGGGACAGGGGAAGAAGACCCAGTACTTC.

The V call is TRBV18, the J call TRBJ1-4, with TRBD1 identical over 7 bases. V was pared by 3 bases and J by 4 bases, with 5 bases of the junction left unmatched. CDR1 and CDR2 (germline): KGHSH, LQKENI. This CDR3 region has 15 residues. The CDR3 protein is CASSPSTGFNEKLFF. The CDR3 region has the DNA TGTGCCAGCTCACCGTCGACAGGGTTTAATGAAAAACTGTTTTTT.

The CDR3 bases are TGTGCCAGCAGTTTGGGACAGGGGGATTATACCCGGGAGCTGTTTTTT. Translated: CASSLGQGDYTRELFF. The chain recombines TRBV27 with TRBJ2-2; 11 bases are shared with TRBD1. Germline V gene lookup returns CDR1 MNHEY and CDR2 SMNVEV (reference sequence). With 3 bases clipped from V and 9 bases from J, the junction kept 9 bases outside the gene matches. The CDR3 has 16 amino acids.

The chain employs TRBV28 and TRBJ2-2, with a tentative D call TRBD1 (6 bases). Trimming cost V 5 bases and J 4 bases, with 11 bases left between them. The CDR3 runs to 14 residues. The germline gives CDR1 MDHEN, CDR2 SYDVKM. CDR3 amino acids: CASSPGTPTGELFF. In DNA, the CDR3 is TGTGCCAGCAGTCCTGGGACACCCACCGGGGAGCTGTTTTTT. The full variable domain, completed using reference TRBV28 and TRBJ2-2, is DVKVTQSSRYLVKRTGEKVFLECVQDMDHENMFWYRQDPGLGLRLIYFSYDVKMKEKGDIPEGYSVSREKKERFSLILESASTNQTSMYLCASSPGTPTGELFFGEGSRLTVL.

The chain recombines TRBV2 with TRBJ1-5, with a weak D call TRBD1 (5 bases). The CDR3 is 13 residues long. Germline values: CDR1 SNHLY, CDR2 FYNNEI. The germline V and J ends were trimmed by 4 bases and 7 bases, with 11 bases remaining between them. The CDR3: CASSGQGGQPQHF. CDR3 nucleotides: TGTGCCAGCAGTGGTCAGGGCGGCCAGCCCCAGCATTTT. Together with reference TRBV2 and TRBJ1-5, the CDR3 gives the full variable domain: EPEVTQTPSHQVTQMGQEVILRCVPISNHLYFYWYRQILGQKVEFLVSFYNNEISEKSEIFDDQFSVERPDGSNFTLKIRSTKLEDSAMYFCASSGQGGQPQHFGDGTRLSIL.

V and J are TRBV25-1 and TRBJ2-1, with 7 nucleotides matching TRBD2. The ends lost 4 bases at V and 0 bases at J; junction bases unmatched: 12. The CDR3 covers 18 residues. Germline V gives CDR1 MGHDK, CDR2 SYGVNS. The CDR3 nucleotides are TGTGCCAGCAGTGGGGGGATGGGGGAGGGTTACTCCTACAATGAGCAGTTCTTC. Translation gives CASSGGMGEGYSYNEQFF.